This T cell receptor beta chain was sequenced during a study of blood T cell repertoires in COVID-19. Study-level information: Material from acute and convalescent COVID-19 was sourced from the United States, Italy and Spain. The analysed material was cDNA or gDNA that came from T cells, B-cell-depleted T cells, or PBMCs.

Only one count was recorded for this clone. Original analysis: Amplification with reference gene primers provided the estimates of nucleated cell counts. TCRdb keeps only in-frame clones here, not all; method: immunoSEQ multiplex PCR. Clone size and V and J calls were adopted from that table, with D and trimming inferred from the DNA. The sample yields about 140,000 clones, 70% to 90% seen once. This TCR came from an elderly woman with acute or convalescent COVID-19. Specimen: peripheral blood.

The DNA of the CDR3 is TGTGCCAGCAGTTACTCTGGAGGGGCGTTGAATTATGGCTACACCTTC. It codes for CASSYSGGALNYGYTF. The chain uses TRBV6-5 and TRBJ1-2; D possibly corresponds to TRBD1 (5 bases). V was shortened by 0 bases and J by 5 bases, with 16 bases between the two germline ends. The CDR3 loop spans 16 amino acids. Germline CDR1 and CDR2: MNHEY and SVGAGI.